A selection of T cell receptor beta chains follows, all from one sample in a study of T cell responses to AZD1222 COVID-19 vaccine. The table came from immunoSEQ multiplex PCR; TCRdb's copy has only in-frame clones and leaves some out. This table holds 140,000 to 150,000 clones, approximately 94% found once. Sample: peripheral blood, taken on day 0 of AZD1222 vaccination. The receptor source for this set is an adult in good health. CDR3s leave out the opening cysteine and the closing phenylalanine or tryptophan.

j_gene	v_gene	CDR3aa
TRBJ2-7	TRBV7-8	ASSPRDRVYEQY
TRBJ1-4	TRBV5-1	ASSWGQPNEKLF
TRBJ1-3	TRBV9	ASSVSGQGTPGNTIY
TRBJ2-4	TRBV7-9	ASSLWRGAIGAKNIQY
TRBJ1-2	TRBV19	ASSRTGAGNGYT
TRBJ2-1	TRBV27	AGSFNPGQGAYEQF
TRBJ2-5	TRBV9	ASSVAGQETQY
TRBJ1-3	TRBV7-2	ASSRWGASTGNTIY
TRBJ2-5	TRBV5-1	ASSPGTHQETQY
TRBJ1-4	TRBV2	ASSEAVRNEKLF
TRBJ1-1	TRBV7-8	ASTFLGGTEAF
TRBJ1-4	TRBV7-9	ASSVGTGNEKLF
TRBJ1-3	TRBV10-2	ASGGSGNTIY
TRBJ1-1	TRBV28	ASSYPGRHLEAF
TRBJ1-2	TRBV2	ASSEARQGHGYT
TRBJ1-5	TRBV18	ASSPSDRVGPH
TRBJ1-2	TRBV19	ASDMKGQGNYGYT
TRBJ1-2	TRBV29-1	SVETGLGGYT
TRBJ1-6	TRBV4-1	ASSQDPPAGNSPLH
TRBJ2-7	TRBV12-3/TRBV12-4	ASSWRTGYEQY
TRBJ1-5	TRBV5-4	ASSLAGGGGDQPQH
TRBJ1-1	TRBV7-9	ASTRGLWDTEAF
TRBJ1-1	TRBV3-1/TRBV3-2	ASRQDRATEAF
TRBJ1-2	TRBV7-8	ASSLGDRGENGYT